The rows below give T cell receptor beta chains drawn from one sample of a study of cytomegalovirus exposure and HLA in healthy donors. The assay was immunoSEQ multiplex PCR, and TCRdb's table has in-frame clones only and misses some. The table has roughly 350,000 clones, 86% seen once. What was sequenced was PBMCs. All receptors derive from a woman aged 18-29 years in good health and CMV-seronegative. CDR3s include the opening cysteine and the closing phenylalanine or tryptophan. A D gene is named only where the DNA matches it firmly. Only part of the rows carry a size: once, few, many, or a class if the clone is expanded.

TGCGCCAGCACGAGCGGAGACCAAGAGACCCAGTACTTC	CASTSGDQETQYF	NA	TRBV5-1	TRBJ2-5	NA
TGCGCCAGCAGCCAAGGGTCCAGGGGGGAGACCCAGTACTTC	CASSQGSRGETQYF	NA	TRBV4-3	TRBJ2-5	TRBD1
TGTGCCAGCAACCCGACAGGGGGAGGCAATCAGCCCCAGCATTTT	CASNPTGGGNQPQHF	NA	TRBV6-5	TRBJ1-5	TRBD1
TGTGCCAGCAGCCCACAACAGGGGACCAACACTGAAGCTTTCTTT	CASSPQQGTNTEAFF	NA	TRBV7-3	TRBJ1-1	TRBD1
TGTGCCAGCAGTTACTCGTTTAGACAGTCAAATCAGCCCCAGCATTTT	CASSYSFRQSNQPQHF	NA	TRBV6-5	TRBJ1-5	NA
TGTGCCAGCAGCTCACCTACTGCCGGGGAGCTGTTTTTT	CASSSPTAGELFF	NA	TRBV13	TRBJ2-2	NA
TGTGCCAGCAGTCGACGGCCCGGGACACTAAAGACCGACTATGGCTACACCTTC	CASSRRPGTLKTDYGYTF	NA	TRBV2	TRBJ1-2	NA
TGTGCCACCAGCCCTGGGGGCGGCACCGTTCCATTCTCCTACGAGCAGTACTTC	CATSPGGGTVPFSYEQYF	once	TRBV10-3	TRBJ2-7	NA
TGTGCCAGCAGTGGACAGGGTATCCATCAGCCCCAGCATTTT	CASSGQGIHQPQHF	NA	TRBV6-1	TRBJ1-5	TRBD1
TGCGCCAGCAGCCTGGGACAGGTGAATAGCAATCAGCCCCAGCATTTT	CASSLGQVNSNQPQHF	NA	TRBV4-1	TRBJ1-5	TRBD1
TGTGCCAGCAGCTTCAGGGGAACGACAGGCGGCCTATCGCTCTATGGCTACACCTTC	CASSFRGTTGGLSLYGYTF	NA	TRBV11-2	TRBJ1-2	NA
TGCGCCAGCAGCCAAAATAGCGGGAGGGCCAACGAGCAGTACTTC	CASSQNSGRANEQYF	NA	TRBV4-3	TRBJ2-7	TRBD2
TGCAGCGTTGTAGGGACTCACGCCGCCATTCAGTACTTC	CSVVGTHAAIQYF	NA	TRBV29-1	TRBJ2-4	NA
TGTGCCAGCAGCGGGGACAGTAGGACAAATCCTGGCTACACCTTC	CASSGDSRTNPGYTF	NA	TRBV9	TRBJ1-2	TRBD1
TGTGCCAGCAGTTACCGACAGGGTGGAAATGAAAAACTGTTTTTT	CASSYRQGGNEKLFF	NA	TRBV6-5	TRBJ1-4	TRBD1
TGTGCCAGCAGTTCTCGGGAGGGGGATGGCTACACCTTC	CASSSREGDGYTF	NA	TRBV27	TRBJ1-2	NA
TGTGCCTCGTCAGCGGGAGAAGGCACAGATACGCAGTATTTT	CASSAGEGTDTQYF	NA	TRBV6-1	TRBJ2-3	TRBD2